Many counts were recorded for the clone carrying this T cell receptor (beta chain). Antigen unknown. This sample was included in a study of neurological immune-mediated disorders. General study results and limits: One cluster of related CDR3 sequences contained, by phylogenetic grouping, the repertoires of 18 of 34 multiple sclerosis patients and formed a possible signature.

The cDNA was generated by 5'RACE with 10-nucleotide random UMIs. Over 190 million TCR-beta sequences from 15-18 subjects came from every sequencing run. TCRdb re-called the 5' RACE reads through MiXCR, storing one row per CDR3 protein. In the table there are roughly 80,000 distinct CDR3 sequences, 5% to 6.5% of which are singletons. Sample time point: longitudinal time-point 2. Source material was 2 million unsorted PBMCs, stored at -80 °C in RNAlater. The CDR3 contains 16 residues. The germline gives CDR1 SGHRS, CDR2 YFSETQ. V was pared by 0 bases and J by 2 bases, with 12 bases between. What was sequenced was PBMCs. This clonotype was obtained from a woman aged 55-75 years with multiple sclerosis. V is TRBV5-1 and J is TRBJ1-5; D call uncertain. CDR3 sequence: CASSLVPDAGNQPQHF. The CDR3 coding sequence is TGCGCCAGCAGCTTGGTCCCGGACGCGGGCAATCAGCCCCAGCATTTT.